This TCR beta chain is from a study of monozygotic twins with inflammatory bowel disease. Overall study findings and caveats: Added variability in patient repertoires may stem from differing immunosuppressive treatments.

Donors each contributed one blood sample measuring 2 to 3 ml. There are 13 residues in the CDR3. The germline V gene encodes CDR1 MNHNY and CDR2 SVGAGI (reference sequence). In the case of this clonotype: Its target is not known.

UMIs were attached via template switching, each with a 6-nucleotide sample barcode. TCRdb reanalyzed the 5' RACE reads and collapses them to one entry per CDR3 protein, without DNA. This sample lists around 450,000 distinct CDR3 sequences; its ten largest clones have roughly 2.3%. Material: blood. This clonotype was sampled from a human donor with ulcerative colitis or Crohn's disease, or a healthy co-twin of an affected twin (not recorded which). This sequence joins TRBV6-6 and TRBJ2-7; TCRdb returns TRBD1, unconfirmable since there is no DNA. This CDR3 is CASSYGTEPTKYF.